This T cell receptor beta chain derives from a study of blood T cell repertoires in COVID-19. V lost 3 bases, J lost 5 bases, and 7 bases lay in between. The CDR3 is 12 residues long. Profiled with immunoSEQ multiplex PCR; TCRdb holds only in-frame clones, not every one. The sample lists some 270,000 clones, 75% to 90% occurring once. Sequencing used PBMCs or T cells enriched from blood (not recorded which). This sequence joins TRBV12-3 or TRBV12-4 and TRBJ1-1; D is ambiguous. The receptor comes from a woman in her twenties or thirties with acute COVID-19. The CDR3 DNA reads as TGTGCCAGCAGTTTTTGGCCGACTGAAGCTTTCTTT. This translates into CASSFWPTEAFF.